This T cell receptor (beta chain) was sequenced during a study of cytomegalovirus exposure and HLA in healthy donors (TCRdb year 2017). Turning to the overall study: In an earlier analysis of 587 of the donors, around 300 Gb of sequence data and 90 million to 120 million unique TCR beta sequences from approximately 180 million T cells were reported. About 300 gigabases of sequencing data and 70 million to 85 million unique TCR sequences were included in an early release covering 500 to 750 HLA-typed donors. Of the approximately 400 genotyped donors, over 70% fell in the genetic ancestry cluster associated with self-reported Caucasian donors. The study was designed to test whether signatures of past pathogen exposure could be identified by cataloging public T cell receptors. The study used immunosequencing to profile the T cell repertoires of under 700 subjects and linked those repertoires to cytomegalovirus serostatus. A separate validation cohort of over 95 different subjects was used in addition to the approximately 700-subject first cohort. To predict cytomegalovirus infection status, the study brought together high-throughput TCR immunosequencing, statistical association of individual TCRs with disease status, and machine learning. In a later analysis, previously published TCR beta repertoires from fewer than 750 donors were re-analyzed and high-resolution HLA genotyping was added so that TCR occurrence patterns could be studied. Rather than drawing on any new phenotypic data, the later analysis identified candidate immune exposures from TCR beta sequences and the way those sequences occurred across donors. To decide whether each TCR beta V gene segment behaved as functional or pseudogenic, an earlier analysis of 587 of the donors relied on high-throughput TCR beta sequencing. Alongside the repertoire data, information on donor age, sex, ethnicity and CMV serostatus was compiled. A later genetic analysis used genome-wide SNP genotypes for about 65% of the roughly 700 donors, treating that subset as a discovery cohort. Every discovery cohort repertoire had been produced on one sequencing platform. HLA typing included class I and class II loci at four-digit resolution. Typing coverage differed by locus: A, B, C, DRB1 and DQB1 were typed in roughly 629-640 donors, DQA1 in roughly 510, DPA1 in around 610, and DPB1 in roughly 470. Several DR-DQ haplotypes were handled as single units for association and clustering, since linkage in the cohort was strong. Among under 450 genotyped donors of the cohort, an average of around 240,000 unique TCR beta nucleotide sequences were sequenced per donor, around a sixth of them non-productive.

Including the terminal cysteine and phenylalanine, the CDR3 comprises 15 residues. Only the CDR3 region is kept as DNA, spanning 45 bases read in frame from base 1. V lost 5 bases and J lost 9 bases, and the count of bases not matched to a germline gene is 7. The germline V gene supplies CDR1 SGHTA and CDR2 FQGNSA. General study outcomes and caveats: A further reported finding was that TCR beta sequences accurately predicted the HLA-A and HLA-B alleles for most subjects in the first cohort. The 87-base-pair reads could not distinguish some IMGT-functional V segments, including TRBV6-2 and TRBV6-3, so those segments were excluded. A later analysis found that HLA-associated TCR beta chains were more clonally expanded and had lower generation probabilities than equally common non-associated chains. Because HLA typing was unavailable for some donors at each locus, only the typed subset was used in association tests. The classifier was reported to diagnose cytomegalovirus status with high specificity and sensitivity in both the original and validation cohorts. In a later analysis, the rate of TCR association differed among HLA loci, with DRB1 alleles having the most associated TCRs and HLA-C alleles having the fewest. In a later genetic analysis, a missense DCLRE1C variant was associated with V-gene and J-gene trimming of TCR beta chains, and the association was replicated in an independent cohort. Sequencing depth was assumed to be roughly uniform across donors in the presence/absence analyses, though that assumption may not hold. While some public TCRs were present in many individuals, most TCR sequences turned up only very rarely across donors. The authors suggested that the approach could potentially be generalized to other disease states and immunological phenotypes. When HLA alleles, especially DR and DQ, strongly co-occurred, TCR associations were difficult to assign to individual alleles. Immune exposure information for the cohort was limited to CMV serostatus. In a later analysis, 15,000 to 20,000 TCR beta sequences were associated with specific HLA alleles at a false discovery rate of 0.05. About 17 rarely observed V segments, including chromosome 9 orphons, were excluded from the earlier analysis of approximately 500 of the donors because counts were too low. This cohort had only TCR beta chains sequenced, and the lack of alpha or paired-chain data limited which features could be detected. In vitro tests confirmed that a few of the cytomegalovirus-associated TCR beta chains recognize cytomegalovirus antigens. Correlated functional status among segregating V segments might be attributable to linkage disequilibrium, but an unknown experimental factor could not be ruled out. An earlier analysis of 450 to 750 of the donors showed that most TCR beta V segments appeared in productive rearrangements either about 87% or about 30% of the time, which broadly matched IMGT annotations. In a later analysis, several top co-occurrence clusters were reported to appear linked to parvovirus B19, influenza, CMV and Epstein-Barr virus. Most CMV-associated TCR beta chains appeared to be HLA-restricted in a later analysis, and the HLA associations seemed to be driven largely by CMV exposure. A total of about 180 TCR beta chains were listed by the study as associated with cytomegalovirus. The sequencing pipeline was judged likely to have produced a cluster of highly shared sequence variants as a technical artifact. Compared with the approximately 670-donor mean, donors in an Asian-associated ancestry cluster had fewer N-insertions in productive TCRs, according to a later genetic analysis.

Preparation of the library involved the immunoSEQ multiplex PCR assay. A mixture of 60 forward primers for TCR Vbeta segments and 13 reverse primers for TCR Jbeta segments was used in the multiplex PCR. Amplification of the CDR3 region of rearranged TCR beta genes was performed with a multiplex PCR assay on genomic DNA. Amplified TCR beta libraries were sequenced as 87-base-pair reads on the Illumina HiSeq System. As for the original processing: A later analysis tallied 70 million to 100 million unique TCR beta chains across the 550 to 850 repertoires, and about 10 million of those chains were shared by two or more donors. A nearest-neighbor algorithm error-corrected the raw reads and collapsed the reads into unique sequences, merging closely related sequences to remove PCR and sequencing errors. CDR3 sequences were aligned to IMGT reference sequences to assign V, D and J gene segments. For a sequence to be retained, a match of at least six nucleotides to both a V gene segment and a J gene segment was required. Rearrangements were called productive when the CDR3 lacked stop codons and stayed in frame with V and J; all others were non-productive. Following IMGT convention, CDR3 was defined as the stretch from the second conserved V-encoded cysteine up to the conserved J-encoded phenylalanine. Sequences without an unambiguous match to a single V gene segment were excluded from the earlier analysis of almost 600 of the donors. An earlier analysis of a few hundred of the donors called V segments functional above 56.7% productive rearrangements and segregating when the between-donor standard deviation exceeded 5%. A statistical classification framework was built for diagnosing cytomegalovirus status from the catalog of TCR beta chain sequences. In a later analysis, TCR nucleotide sequences were compared against IMGT/GENE-DB human TR gene sequences so that V and J genes could be assigned. In a later analysis, CDR3 sequences and most-parsimonious VDJ recombination scenarios were assigned using the TCRdist pipeline. In a later analysis, every TCR beta chain was defined by the combination of its CDR3 amino acid sequence and its V-gene family, and reads without a unique V-gene family were dropped. As a way to deal with suspected cross-contamination and a sequencing artifact, a later analysis dropped 450 to 600 nucleotide sequences that were highly shared and had low generation probability. A later analysis calculated a clonal expansion index for each public chain from normalized within-repertoire ranks of inferred template counts. In a later analysis, generation probabilities were computed using a VDJ recombination model fitted to out-of-frame rearrangements, and the results were checked against IGoR. Hypergeometric tests were used in a later analysis to score TCR-TCR, TCR-HLA and TCR-CMV co-occurrence, with a repertoire-size bias correction applied to the TCR pairs. A later analysis estimated false discovery rates by permuting HLA or CMV assignments 20 times. A later analysis grouped co-occurring TCRs with DBSCAN, adding TCRdist sequence similarity when clustering within HLA-allele-positive subsets. Repertoires with fewer than 30,000 or more than 120,000 public chains, plus five repertoires with anomalous nucleotide sharing, were excluded from co-occurrence clustering. TCRdb mirrors the immuneACCESS table, restricted to in-frame sequences. Some clones are absent from its copies; in checked studies, under half trace to an unresolved V gene, and the reason for the others is unknown. V and J calls plus clone size are reproduced from that table; the DNA served to infer D and trimming. The sample table records about 160,000 clones; around 80% of these occur just once. Around 6.9% of the sample lies in the top ten.

This clone came up a few times. Which antigen it targets is not known. Nothing much larger sits one base from this clone, and base qualities are not available. The cohort consisted of approximately 670 healthy bone marrow donors. All cohort members were sampled while nominally healthy, although unrecorded immune exposures were likely present. The donor tested CMV seropositive, placing the donor among the 250 to 350 seropositive members of the cohort. A peripheral blood sample was collected from each donor, and TCR beta sequencing was performed on peripheral blood mononuclear cells. Genomic DNA was extracted from the blood cell samples with the Qiagen DNeasy Blood Extraction Kit.

Specimen: PBMCs. The V gene is TRBV7-2 and the J gene is TRBJ1-6; 10 central bases correspond to TRBD1. This TCR was sampled from a male donor in good health and CMV-seropositive. The bases are TGTGCCAGCAGCGAGGGACAGGGGCTGGCTTCACCCCTCCACTTT. It encodes CASSEGQGLASPLHF.